One TCR beta chain is described in this entry. Its specificity is not known. In TCRdb, the reads were re-called with MiXCR into one record per CDR3 protein. The profile covers fewer than 1,000,000 distinct CDR3 sequences, with roughly 31% appearing a single time and under 15% taken by the ten largest. This record belongs to a study of T cell repertoires in cytomegalovirus infection. Whole-study context: The public TCR beta signatures pointed to both CMV infection and matching HLA type.

The germline CDR1 and CDR2 sequences are LNHDA and SQIVND (reference sequence). The CDR3 sequence is 13 residues long. Trimming removed 1 base from V and 6 bases from J, with 9 bases in between. The sample was cultured CD8+ T cells from PBMCs, taken from culture after CMV antigen stimulation. The genes are TRBV19 and TRBJ1-1; D unclear. The TCR originated in a human donor in good health (CMV status not recorded). Some clones in this sample may be carry-over from other donors' samples. This chain's CDR3 is CASSIAENAEAFF. The CDR3 DNA reads TGTGCCAGTAGTATAGCAGAAAACGCTGAAGCTTTCTTT.